This T cell receptor (beta chain) was profiled in a study of a mutant IDH1 vaccine in newly diagnosed glioma. The sample's time point: week 35, safety follow-up. Topical imiquimod accompanied each vaccine dose, which consisted of 300 ug of mutant IDH1 20-mer peptide. Measured with immunoSEQ multiplex PCR; TCRdb has only the in-frame clones, and not every one. The repertoire has tens of thousands of clones, around 81% of them found once; the top ten carry around 5%. With V trimmed by 7 bases and J by 1 base, 4 bases remained unmatched. The CDR3 covers 14 residues. Germline values: CDR1 SNHLY, CDR2 FYNNEI. Turning to this clone: Its antigen is undetermined.

The sample consisted of PBMCs, taken from a glioma patient whose treatment included an IDH1 peptide vaccine. The chain recombines TRBV2 with TRBJ1-5; 7 nucleotides line up with TRBD1. This sequence originates from a man in his forties with glioma. The CDR3 here is CASKGQLSNQPQHF. The CDR3 DNA reads as TGTGCCAGCAAGGGACAGTTAAGCAATCAGCCCCAGCATTTT.